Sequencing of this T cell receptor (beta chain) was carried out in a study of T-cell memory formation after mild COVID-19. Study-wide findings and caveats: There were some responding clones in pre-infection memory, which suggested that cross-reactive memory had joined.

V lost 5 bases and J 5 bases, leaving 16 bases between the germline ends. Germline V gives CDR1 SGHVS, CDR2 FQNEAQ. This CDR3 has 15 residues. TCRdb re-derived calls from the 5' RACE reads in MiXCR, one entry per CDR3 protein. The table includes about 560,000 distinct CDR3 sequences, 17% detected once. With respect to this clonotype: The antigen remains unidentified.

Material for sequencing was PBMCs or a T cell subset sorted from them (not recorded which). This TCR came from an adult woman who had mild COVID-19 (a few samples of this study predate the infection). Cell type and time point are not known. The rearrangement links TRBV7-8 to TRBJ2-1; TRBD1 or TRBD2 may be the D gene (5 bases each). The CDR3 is CASSPTGTDNNEQFF. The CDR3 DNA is TGTGCCAGCAGCCCTACCGGGACGGATAACAATGAGCAGTTCTTC. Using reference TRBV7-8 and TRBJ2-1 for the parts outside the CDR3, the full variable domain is GAGVSQSPRYKVAKRGQDVALRCDPISGHVSLFWYQQALGQGPEFLTYFQNEAQLDKSGLPSDRFFAERPEGSVSTLKIQRTQQEDSAVYLCASSPTGTDNNEQFFGPGTRLTVL.